These T cell receptor beta chains were read from a single sample in a study of cytomegalovirus exposure and HLA in healthy donors. Clones were read by immunoSEQ multiplex PCR, and TCRdb kept only the in-frame ones, dropping some. The sample yields some 150,000 clones, 75% to 85% seen once. Sample: PBMCs. Receptors were obtained from a woman between 35 and 50 years old in good health and CMV-seronegative. CDR3s include the opening cysteine and the closing phenylalanine or tryptophan. Each record gives: clone size, V gene, D gene, J gene, CDR3 protein, CDR3 DNA. A D gene is named only where the DNA matches it firmly. For some rows the clone size is stated as once, few or many, or as a class when expanded; others skip it.

-,TRBV29-1,TRBD2,TRBJ2-3,CSVLSGVADTQYF,TGCAGCGTGCTTAGCGGGGTGGCAGATACGCAGTATTTT
-,TRBV15,TRBD1,TRBJ1-6,CATSFGQGNNSPLHF,TGTGCCACCAGTTTCGGACAGGGAAATAATTCACCCCTCCACTTT
-,TRBV10-3,-,TRBJ1-4,CAISDKREKLFF,TGTGCCATCAGTGATAAGAGAGAAAAACTGTTTTTT
once,TRBV11-3,TRBD1,TRBJ2-1,CASGQGVEQFF,TGTGCCAGTGGACAGGGGGTTGAGCAGTTCTTC
-,TRBV29-1,-,TRBJ1-3,CSVSGTASSGNTIYF,TGCAGCGTTTCCGGGACTGCGAGCTCTGGAAACACCATATATTTT
-,TRBV5-6,TRBD1,TRBJ1-2,CASSQGTGFLYGYTF,TGTGCCAGCAGCCAAGGGACAGGGTTCTTGTATGGCTACACCTTC
-,TRBV6-6,-,TRBJ1-1,CASRRRQTGEAFF,TGTGCCAGCAGGAGAAGACAGACCGGTGAAGCTTTCTTT
-,TRBV10-3,-,TRBJ1-3,CAISQQRDSGNTIYF,TGTGCCATCAGTCAACAGAGAGACTCTGGAAACACCATATATTTT
-,TRBV6-5,-,TRBJ2-7,CASSYVGGPHF,TGTGCCAGCAGTTACGTGGGTGGGCCGCACTTC
-,TRBV7-2,-,TRBJ1-1,CASSLRQSGAFF,TGTGCCAGCAGCTTACGGCAGAGCGGGGCTTTCTTT
-,TRBV6-5,TRBD2,TRBJ2-5,CASSLAGGQETQYF,TGTGCCAGCAGTCTAGCGGGGGGCCAAGAGACCCAGTACTTC
-,TRBV7-9,-,TRBJ1-1,CASSRQAEAFF,TGTGCCAGCAGCCGACAGGCTGAAGCTTTCTTT
few,TRBV11-2,-,TRBJ2-7,CASSLVGGWQDYSYEQYF,TGTGCCAGCAGCTTAGTCGGGGGTTGGCAGGATTATTCCTACGAGCAGTACTTC
-,TRBV27,TRBD1,TRBJ2-7,CASSRDSSYEQYF,TGTGCCAGCAGCCGGGACAGCTCCTACGAGCAGTACTTC
-,TRBV28,TRBD2,TRBJ2-3,CASRSPSGGTDTQYF,TGTGCCAGCAGGTCCCCTAGCGGGGGCACAGATACGCAGTATTTT
-,TRBV6-1,-,TRBJ1-1,CASSREGPNTEAFF,TGTGCCAGCAGTCGAGAGGGCCCGAACACTGAAGCTTTCTTT
-,TRBV7-3,TRBD2,TRBJ2-1,CASSTSGGSYNEQFF,TGTGCCAGCAGCACTAGCGGGGGGTCTTACAATGAGCAGTTCTTC
-,TRBV6-6,TRBD1,TRBJ1-5,CASSYSLGQGRQPQHF,TGTGCCAGCAGTTACTCTTTGGGACAGGGACGGCAGCCCCAGCATTTT
-,TRBV7-6,TRBD1,TRBJ1-2,CASSSGQGKSGYTF,TGTGCCAGCAGCTCTGGACAGGGGAAGTCAGGCTACACCTTC
-,TRBV10-3,-,TRBJ1-5,CAISESLGYGGPQHF,TGTGCCATCAGTGAGTCGCTGGGCTACGGGGGGCCCCAGCATTTT
-,TRBV30,-,TRBJ1-1,CAWKRSQNTEAFF,TGTGCCTGGAAGAGGTCACAGAACACTGAAGCTTTCTTT
-,TRBV6-1,-,TRBJ1-1,CASSPILTNTEAFF,TGTGCCAGCAGTCCGATCCTCACTAACACTGAAGCTTTCTTT
-,TRBV5-6,-,TRBJ1-6,CASSQWATGSSYNSPLHF,TGTGCCAGCAGCCAATGGGCAACAGGGAGCTCCTATAATTCACCCCTCCACTTT